One and the same sample provided the 27 T cell receptor beta chains below, sequenced in a study of blood T cell repertoires in COVID-19. Assay used: immunoSEQ multiplex PCR; TCRdb lists only in-frame clones, some missing. Of more than 150,000 clones listed, roughly 87% are singletons. Sequencing was done on a sample of PBMCs or T cells enriched from blood (not recorded which). The receptors shown here come from a man over 45 who had recovered from COVID-19.

V usage is TRBV16 and J usage is TRBJ1-5; the match to TRBD1 covers 7 bases. There are 17 residues in the CDR3. V shed 2 bases, J shed 0 bases, and the junction held 7 bases outside the gene matches. The germline gives CDR1 KGHSY, CDR2 FQNENV. For the CDR3, the DNA is TGTGCCAGCAGCCAACCACAGGGGACTGTTAGCAATCAGCCCCAGCATTTT. As protein: CASSQPQGTVSNQPQHF.

The table lists this clone with a count of one. The chain carries TRBV3-1 (or the pseudogene TRBV3-2) and TRBJ2-1; 11 bases map to TRBD2. Germline assignment: CDR1 LGHDT and CDR2 YNNKEL (reference sequence). This CDR3 contains 17 residues. V shed 3 bases and J 9 bases; nucleotides not matched to a gene: 13. DNA of the CDR3: TGTGCCAGCAGCCACATATTCGGGACTAGCGGCAGGGGTGAGCAGTTCTTC. Translating it yields CASSHIFGTSGRGEQFF.

The sample holds a few counts of this clone. The gene calls are TRBV28 and TRBJ1-5; no firm D call. CDR3 size: 13 residues. Per the germline V gene, CDR1 is MDHEN and CDR2 is SYDVKM. The V end was cut by 7 bases, the J end by 4 bases, with 11 bases between. The CDR3 DNA sequence: TGTGCCAGCAATGGTATTAGAAATCAGCCCCAGCATTTT. It yields the protein CASNGIRNQPQHF.

V gene TRBV28 combines with J gene TRBJ1-3; 10 bases align to TRBD1. Looked up from germline, CDR1 is MDHEN and CDR2 is SYDVKM. J lost 4 bases, V lost 6 bases, and 6 bases had no gene match. The CDR3 is made up of 15 amino acids. CDR3 protein: CASRRQGASGNTIYF. Here the CDR3 DNA reads TGTGCCAGCAGACGACAGGGGGCATCCGGAAACACCATATATTTT.

The chain uses TRBV27 and TRBJ2-3, with 8 bases lining up with TRBD2. From germline, CDR1 is MNHEY and CDR2 SMNVEV (reference sequence). This CDR3 is 16 amino acids long. Germline trimming cut 6 bases from V and 1 base from J; bases unmatched to any gene: 9. The CDR3 DNA sequence: TGTGCCAGCAGACCCCCCCGGGAGGGCGGCACAGATACGCAGTATTTT. Translating it yields CASRPPREGGTDTQYF.

The rearrangement joins TRBV27 to TRBJ2-1, with TRBD1 matching 8 bases. CDR1 is MNHEY and CDR2 is SMNVEV in the germline V gene (reference sequence). The CDR3 totals 15 residues. Trimming cost V 8 bases and J 7 bases; bases outside gene matches: 13. In DNA, the CDR3 is TGTGCCAGCCTAATCCGGGCAGGGGGCGGGAATGAGCAGTTCTTC. As protein: CASLIRAGGGNEQFF.

The chain combines TRBV4-1 with TRBJ1-6, with D uncertain. Trimming stripped 0 bases from V and 0 bases from J, with 9 bases between. Germline V gene lookup returns CDR1 MGHRA and CDR2 YSYEKL. The CDR3 extends over 17 amino acids. The CDR3 DNA sequence: TGCGCCAGCAGCCAAGAAACACCAAGCTCCTATAATTCACCCCTCCACTTT. This encodes CASSQETPSSYNSPLHF.

The V gene is TRBV5-1, the J gene TRBJ1-4; TRBD1 matches 7 bases. Germline-derived CDR1 and CDR2 are SGHRS and YFSETQ. J gave up 8 bases and V 0 bases, and 4 bases lay outside the gene matches. The CDR3 loop spans 14 amino acids. CDR3: CASSLVSGGEKLFF. For the CDR3, the DNA is TGCGCCAGCAGCTTGGTGTCAGGGGGGGAAAAACTGTTTTTT. The full variable domain, its missing parts supplied by reference TRBV5-1 and TRBJ1-4, is KAGVTQTPRYLIKTRGQQVTLSCSPISGHRSVSWYQQTPGQGLQFLFEYFSETQRNKGNFPGRFSGRQFSNSRSEMNVSTLELGDSALYLCASSLVSGGEKLFFGSGTQLSVL.

The chain is built from TRBV10-3 and TRBJ1-3, with a tentative D call TRBD1 (6 bases). Trimming shortened V by 6 bases and J by 1 base, and 13 bases separated the two germline ends. The germline CDR1 and CDR2 sequences are ENHRY and SYGVKD. The CDR3 has 15 amino acids. CDR3 residues: CAIRDSIISGNTIYF. The CDR3 coding sequence is TGTGCCATCAGGGACAGTATAATTTCTGGAAACACCATATATTTT.

This chain joins TRBV29-1 and TRBJ2-7; 8 bases map to TRBD2. Germline CDR1 reads SQVTM; CDR2 reads ANQGSEA. V was pared by 6 bases and J by 3 bases, with 10 bases of the junction left unmatched. CDR3 length equals 14 residues. The CDR3, as DNA: TGCAGCGTCGCAAGCGGGAGTGCGCACTACGAGCAGTACTTC. This codes for CSVASGSAHYEQYF.

The chain couples TRBV28 to TRBJ1-4; 7 nucleotides agree with TRBD1. The CDR3 is made up of 12 amino acids. Germline V lookup: CDR1 MDHEN, CDR2 SYDVKM. The V segment lost 8 bases and the J segment 6 bases; nucleotides outside the gene matches: 3. The CDR3 loop is CASGTAYEKLFF. As DNA, the CDR3 is TGTGCCAGCGGGACAGCGTATGAAAAACTGTTTTTT.

The CDR3 DNA follows: TGTGCCAGCAGCAAAGCTCGGGGTAACGAGCAGTACTTC. Residues: CASSKARGNEQYF. The chain carries TRBV9 and TRBJ2-7, with D possibly matching TRBD2 (5 bases). With 4 bases removed from V and 5 bases from J, the gap between germline ends came to 13 bases. The CDR3 sequence is 13 residues long. The V gene's germline CDR1 is SGDLS and CDR2 YYNGEE.

The gene calls are TRBV6-5 and TRBJ2-3, with 8 bases that match TRBD1. CDR3 length: 13 amino acids. The J segment lost 3 bases and the V segment lost 7 bases, leaving 3 bases of the junction unmatched. Germline CDR1 is MNHEY and CDR2 is SVGAGI. The CDR3 here is CASNRQGTDTQYF. CDR3 nucleotides: TGTGCCAGCAACAGACAGGGGACAGATACGCAGTATTTT.

This clone was recorded once. This chain connects TRBV7-9 to TRBJ1-1, with 8 bases lining up with TRBD1. This CDR3 has 15 amino acids. In germline, CDR1 is SEHNR, CDR2 FQNEAQ (reference sequence). The junction had 18 bases not matched to a gene; V was cut back by 10 bases and J by 8 bases. In nucleotides, the CDR3 is TGTGCCACCAGTCAGGGACCGGCAGGGGGCTCCGAAGCTTTCTTT. Its translation is CATSQGPAGGSEAFF. Filled out from reference TRBV7-9 and TRBJ1-1, the complete variable domain reads DTGVSQNPRHKITKRGQNVTFRCDPISEHNRLYWYRQTLGQGPEFLTYFQNEAQLEKSRLLSDRFSAERPKGSFSTLEIQRTEQGDSAMYLCATSQGPAGGSEAFFGQGTRLTVV.

The rearrangement uses TRBV13 and TRBJ2-3; 8 nucleotides agree with TRBD2. The CDR3 spans 19 residues. The V gene's germline CDR1 is PRHDT and CDR2 FYEKMQ (reference sequence). The J segment lost 6 bases and the V segment lost 5 bases, leaving 22 bases of the junction unmatched. The CDR3 DNA sequence: TGTGCCAGCAGCACTCTTAGCCCCCCAGCGGGGGCGGTAGATGATACGCAGTATTTT. It specifies CASSTLSPPAGAVDDTQYF. Full variable domain (outside the CDR3, taken from reference TRBV13 and TRBJ2-3): AAGVIQSPRHLIKEKRETATLKCYPIPRHDTVYWYQQGPGQDPQFLISFYEKMQSDKGSIPDRFSAQQFSDYHSELNMSSLELGDSALYFCASSTLSPPAGAVDDTQYFGPGTRLTVL.

Only one count was recorded for this clone. The rearrangement joins TRBV5-1 to TRBJ2-1, with D hard to call. The germline CDR1 and CDR2 sequences are SGHRS and YFSETQ. V lost 2 bases and J 9 bases, leaving 6 bases between the germline ends. The CDR3 loop spans 11 amino acids. DNA for the CDR3: TGCGCCAGCAGCTTAATGGCTGAGCAGTTCTTC. It is translated as CASSLMAEQFF.

This clone was detected once. The V and J genes are TRBV5-1 and TRBJ2-2, with 7 nucleotides matching TRBD2. The length of the CDR3 is 16 residues. Germline V gene lookup returns CDR1 SGHRS and CDR2 YFSETQ. Unmatched junction bases numbered 9, after V lost 4 bases and J lost 3 bases. The CDR3 sequence is CASSPTSFEYTGELFF. As DNA, the CDR3 is TGCGCCAGCAGCCCGACTAGCTTTGAATACACCGGGGAGCTGTTTTTT.

V is TRBV5-1 and J is TRBJ1-2; a possible D gene is TRBD1 (5 bases). CDR3 length: 16 amino acids. V shed 0 bases and J shed 4 bases, with 16 bases lying between them. Germline loops: CDR1 SGHRS, CDR2 YFSETQ. DNA of the CDR3: TGCGCCAGCAGCTTGGTAGGGGCAGCCGGGGGCTATGGCTACACCTTC. Its translation: CASSLVGAAGGYGYTF. Supplemented by reference TRBV5-1 and TRBJ1-2, the full variable domain reads KAGVTQTPRYLIKTRGQQVTLSCSPISGHRSVSWYQQTPGQGLQFLFEYFSETQRNKGNFPGRFSGRQFSNSRSEMNVSTLELGDSALYLCASSLVGAAGGYGYTFGSGTRLTVV.

The V gene is TRBV28, the J gene TRBJ2-7; 15 positions agree with TRBD2. CDR3 length: 15 residues. V was clipped by 5 bases and J by 6 bases; unmatched bases: 5. Per germline, CDR1 MDHEN and CDR2 SYDVKM. The CDR3 protein is CASSVGTSGRREQYF. CDR3 DNA sequence: TGTGCCAGCAGTGTAGGGACTAGCGGGAGGCGCGAGCAGTACTTC.

The chain combines TRBV2 with TRBJ2-2, with TRBD1 as a possible D gene (6 bases). CDR1 is SNHLY and CDR2 is FYNNEI in the germline V gene. The CDR3 extends over 14 amino acids. Trimming took off 7 bases at V and 4 bases at J, with 13 bases between the two ends. In DNA, the CDR3 is TGTGCCAGCACTCGGACAGAAAGCACCGGGGAGCTGTTTTTT. It encodes CASTRTESTGELFF. The whole variable domain, remainder taken from reference TRBV2 and TRBJ2-2, is EPEVTQTPSHQVTQMGQEVILRCVPISNHLYFYWYRQILGQKVEFLVSFYNNEISEKSEIFDDQFSVERPDGSNFTLKIRSTKLEDSAMYFCASTRTESTGELFFGEGSRLTVL.

This clone was seen a handful of times. The rearrangement links TRBV19 to TRBJ2-1, with 10 nucleotides matching TRBD1. The junction had 5 bases not matched to a gene; V was cut back by 6 bases and J by 3 bases. Germline loops: CDR1 LNHDA, CDR2 SQIVND (reference sequence). The CDR3 is made up of 15 amino acids. The chain's CDR3 is CASSPDRGYYNEQFF. In nucleotides, the CDR3 is TGTGCCAGTAGCCCGGACAGGGGGTACTACAATGAGCAGTTCTTC. The full variable domain, with the rest looked up from reference TRBV19 and TRBJ2-1, is DGGITQSPKYLFRKEGQNVTLSCEQNLNHDAMYWYRQDPGQGLRLIYYSQIVNDFQKGDIAEGYSVSREKKESFPLTVTSAQKNPTAFYLCASSPDRGYYNEQFFGPGTRLTVL.

The chain has TRBV5-4 and TRBJ1-6; no reliable D call. The CDR3 consists of 15 residues. Germline CDR1 SGHNT, CDR2 YYREEE (reference sequence). V was shortened by 4 bases and J by 4 bases, with 12 bases between the two germline ends. CDR3: CASSPQSGYNSPLHF. In DNA, the CDR3 is TGTGCCAGCAGCCCGCAGTCGGGTTATAATTCACCCCTCCACTTT.

CDR3 sequence reads: CASSYTLSGEKLFF. In nucleotides, the CDR3 is TGTGCCAGCAGTTACACCCTAAGCGGAGAAAAACTGTTTTTT. This rearrangement joins TRBV28 to TRBJ1-4; D gene uncertain. Trimming removed 4 bases at V and 8 bases at J, with 14 bases between. CDR3 length: 14 residues. The germline V gene has CDR1 MDHEN and CDR2 SYDVKM. Using reference TRBV28 and TRBJ1-4 for the parts outside the CDR3, the full variable domain is DVKVTQSSRYLVKRTGEKVFLECVQDMDHENMFWYRQDPGLGLRLIYFSYDVKMKEKGDIPEGYSVSREKKERFSLILESASTNQTSMYLCASSYTLSGEKLFFGSGTQLSVL.

This clone was seen once. J is TRBJ2-1 and V is TRBV10-3; 8 positions agree with TRBD2. V lost 8 bases and J lost 8; bases outside the gene matches: 2. The CDR3 has 11 amino acids. CDR1 is ENHRY, CDR2 SYGVKD, per germline. The CDR3 DNA reads TGTGCCATCGGGCGGGGGGATGAGCAGTTCTTC. It translates to CAIGRGDEQFF.

The chain uses TRBV13 and TRBJ2-5; D gene unclear. The J call is uncertain, as TRBJ2-7 better fits the DNA end. This CDR3 spans 15 amino acids. The V gene's germline CDR1 is PRHDT and CDR2 FYEKMQ (reference sequence). The CDR3: CASSLTGHYAYEQYF. The CDR3 nucleotides are TGTGCCAGCAGCCTTACGGGTCATTACGCCTACGAGCAGTACTTC.

The V and J genes are TRBV24-1 and TRBJ2-7, with 9 bases that match TRBD1. Germline CDR1 KGHDR, CDR2 SFDVKD. Unmatched junction bases numbered 3, after V lost 7 bases and J lost 3 bases. The CDR3 has 13 amino acids. CDR3: CATSLTGGYEQYF. DNA for the CDR3: TGTGCCACCAGCTTGACAGGGGGCTACGAGCAGTACTTC.

The V gene is TRBV11-3, the J gene TRBJ2-7; 7 nucleotides line up with TRBD1. CDR1 SGHNT and CDR2 YENEEA come from the germline V gene. The V and J ends lost 9 bases and 2 bases, in that order; junction bases with no gene match: 10. The CDR3 has 14 residues. CDR3 region: CASSFMGTAYEQYF. CDR3 coding DNA: TGTGCCAGTTCCTTTATGGGGACAGCCTACGAGCAGTACTTC.